Reported below is one TCR beta chain. The junction departs from germline at one end; a sequencing error may be responsible. This specimen comes from a study of T-cell memory formation after mild COVID-19. Each CDR3 protein is one row after TCRdb ran MiXCR on the 5' RACE reads. This sample has about 82,000 distinct CDR3 sequences, with around 13% found just once. Germline-derived CDR1 and CDR2 are SGHAT and FQNNGV. The CDR3 runs 14 residues. The V call is TRBV11-2, the J call TRBJ2-1, with unresolved D. The sample taken for sequencing was PBMCs or a T cell subset sorted from them (not recorded which). The TCR was taken from an adult woman who had mild COVID-19 (a few samples of this study predate the infection). Cell type and time point are not known. The CDR3 reads CASSLDLRANDQFF. CDR3 nucleotide sequence: TGTGCCAGCAGCTTAGATCTAAGAGCGAATGATCAGTTCTTC.